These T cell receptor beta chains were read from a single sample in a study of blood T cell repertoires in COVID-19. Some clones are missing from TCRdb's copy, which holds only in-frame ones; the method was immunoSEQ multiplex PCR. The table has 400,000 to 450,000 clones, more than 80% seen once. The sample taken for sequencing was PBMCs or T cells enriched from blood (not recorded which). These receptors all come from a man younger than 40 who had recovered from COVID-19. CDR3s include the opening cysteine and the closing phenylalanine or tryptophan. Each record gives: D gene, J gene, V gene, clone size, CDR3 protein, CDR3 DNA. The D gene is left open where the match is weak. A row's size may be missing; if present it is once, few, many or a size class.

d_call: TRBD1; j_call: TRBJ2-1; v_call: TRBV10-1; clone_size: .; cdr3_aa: CASSDRGLYNEQFF; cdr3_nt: TGCGCCAGCAGTGATAGGGGGCTCTACAATGAGCAGTTCTTC
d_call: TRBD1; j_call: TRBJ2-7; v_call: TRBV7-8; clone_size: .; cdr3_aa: CASSLYPGQGRAYEQYF; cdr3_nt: TGTGCCAGCAGCTTGTACCCGGGACAGGGTCGCGCCTACGAGCAGTACTTC
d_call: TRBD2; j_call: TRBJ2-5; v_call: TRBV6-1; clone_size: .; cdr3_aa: CASSEGASGSETQYF; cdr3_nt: TGTGCCAGCAGTGAAGGGGCTAGCGGGAGTGAGACCCAGTACTTC
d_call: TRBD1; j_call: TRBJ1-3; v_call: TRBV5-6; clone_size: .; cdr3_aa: CASSWDSGNTIYF; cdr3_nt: TGTGCCAGCAGCTGGGACAGCGGAAACACCATATATTTT
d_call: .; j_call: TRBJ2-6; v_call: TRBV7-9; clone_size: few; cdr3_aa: CASSSTVVGANVLTF; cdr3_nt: TGTGCCAGCAGCTCGACTGTAGTGGGGGCCAACGTCCTGACTTTC
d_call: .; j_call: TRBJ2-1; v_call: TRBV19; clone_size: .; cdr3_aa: CASSIPGINEQFF; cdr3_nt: TGTGCCAGTAGTATACCCGGGATCAATGAGCAGTTCTTC
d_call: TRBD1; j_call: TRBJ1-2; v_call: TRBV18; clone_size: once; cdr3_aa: CASSPTGWGGYTF; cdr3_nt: TGTGCCAGCTCACCGACAGGGTGGGGTGGCTACACCTTC
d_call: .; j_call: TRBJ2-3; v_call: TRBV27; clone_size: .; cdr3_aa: CASSFPADTQYF; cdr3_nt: TGTGCCAGCAGTTTCCCAGCAGATACGCAGTATTTT
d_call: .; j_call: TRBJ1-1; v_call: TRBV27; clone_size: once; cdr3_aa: CASSTLYSGNEAFF; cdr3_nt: TGTGCCAGCAGTACCCTTTACTCGGGGAATGAAGCTTTCTTT
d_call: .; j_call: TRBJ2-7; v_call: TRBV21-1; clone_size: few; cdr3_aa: CASSKTPRGRARAYEQYF; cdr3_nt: TGTGCCAGCAGCAAAACCCCAAGAGGCAGGGCAAGGGCCTACGAGCAGTACTTC
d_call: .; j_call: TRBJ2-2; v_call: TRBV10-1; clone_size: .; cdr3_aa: CASSGGLNTGELFF; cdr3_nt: TGCGCCAGCAGTGGGGGACTCAACACCGGGGAGCTGTTTTTT
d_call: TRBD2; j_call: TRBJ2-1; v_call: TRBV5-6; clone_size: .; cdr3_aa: CASSLARLAGDHEQFF; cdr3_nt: TGTGCCAGCAGCTTGGCTCGGCTAGCGGGAGACCATGAGCAGTTCTTC
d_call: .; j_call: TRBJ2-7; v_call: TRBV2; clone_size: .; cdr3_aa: CASRQIFAEQYF; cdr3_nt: TGTGCCAGCAGACAGATCTTTGCCGAGCAGTACTTC
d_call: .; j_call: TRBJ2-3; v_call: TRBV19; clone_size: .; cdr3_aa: CASTTGLWDTQYF; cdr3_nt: TGTGCCAGTACTACAGGGTTATGGGATACGCAGTATTTT
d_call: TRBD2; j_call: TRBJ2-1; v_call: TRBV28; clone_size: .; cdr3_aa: CASSGTSGRSYNEQFF; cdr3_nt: TGTGCCAGCAGTGGAACTAGCGGTCGGTCCTACAATGAGCAGTTCTTC
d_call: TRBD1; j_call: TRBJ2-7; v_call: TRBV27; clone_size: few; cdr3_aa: CASGRGYYEQYF; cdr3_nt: TGTGCCAGCGGCAGGGGGTACTACGAGCAGTACTTC
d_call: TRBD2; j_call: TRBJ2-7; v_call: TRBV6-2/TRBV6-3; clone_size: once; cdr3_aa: CASSVAGGPGRPRYEQYF; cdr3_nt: TGTGCCAGCAGCGTAGCGGGAGGGCCGGGACGACCCCGCTACGAGCAGTACTTC
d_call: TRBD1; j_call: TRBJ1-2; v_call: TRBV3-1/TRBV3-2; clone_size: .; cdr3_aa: CASRRTLGQGNYGYTF; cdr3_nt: TGTGCCAGCAGGCGGACTCTGGGACAGGGAAACTATGGCTACACCTTC
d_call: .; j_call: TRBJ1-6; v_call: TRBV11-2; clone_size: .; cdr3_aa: CASSLEGDRNSPLHF; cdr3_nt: TGTGCCAGCAGCTTAGAAGGGGATCGGAATTCACCCCTCCACTTT
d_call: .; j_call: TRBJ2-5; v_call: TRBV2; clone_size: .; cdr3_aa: CASSGPGQETQYF; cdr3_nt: TGTGCCAGCAGTGGCCCAGGGCAAGAGACCCAGTACTTC
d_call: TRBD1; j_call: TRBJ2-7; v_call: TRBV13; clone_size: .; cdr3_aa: CASSSDREYYEQYF; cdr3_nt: TGTGCCAGCAGCTCCGACAGGGAGTACTACGAGCAGTACTTC
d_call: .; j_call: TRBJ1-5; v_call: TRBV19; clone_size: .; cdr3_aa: CASSLDGGSGNQPQHF; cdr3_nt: TGTGCCAGTAGTCTCGACGGGGGTTCTGGCAATCAGCCCCAGCATTTT
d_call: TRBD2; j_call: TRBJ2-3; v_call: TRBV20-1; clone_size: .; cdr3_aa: CSASITSGTSTDTQYF; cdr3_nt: TGCAGTGCTAGTATTACTAGCGGTACTAGCACAGATACGCAGTATTTT
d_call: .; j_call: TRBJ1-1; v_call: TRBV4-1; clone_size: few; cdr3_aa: CASSQRRGNMNTEAFF; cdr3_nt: TGCGCCAGCAGCCAACGCCGGGGAAACATGAACACTGAAGCTTTCTTT
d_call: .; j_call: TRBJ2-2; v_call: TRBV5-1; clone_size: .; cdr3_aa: CASARGSDTGELFF; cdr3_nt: TGCGCCAGCGCCAGGGGTTCTGACACCGGGGAGCTGTTTTTT
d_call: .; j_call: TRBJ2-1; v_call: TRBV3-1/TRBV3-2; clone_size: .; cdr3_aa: CASSHPAGNNNEQFF; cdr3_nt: TGTGCCAGCAGCCACCCTGCGGGGAACAACAATGAGCAGTTCTTC
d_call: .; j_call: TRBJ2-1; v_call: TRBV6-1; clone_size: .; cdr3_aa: CASSELGGNEQFF; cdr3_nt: TGTGCCAGCAGTGAACTGGGGGGAAATGAGCAGTTCTTC
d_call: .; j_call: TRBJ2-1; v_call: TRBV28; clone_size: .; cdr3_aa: CASSEGYNEQFF; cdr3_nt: TGTGCCAGCAGCGAGGGCTACAATGAGCAGTTCTTC
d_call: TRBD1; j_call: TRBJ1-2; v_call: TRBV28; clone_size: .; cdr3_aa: CASREGARGYTF; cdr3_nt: TGTGCCAGCAGGGAGGGGGCCCGTGGCTACACCTTC
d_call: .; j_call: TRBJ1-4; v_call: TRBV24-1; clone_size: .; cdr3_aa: CATSESSGLSGEKLFF; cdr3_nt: TGTGCCACCAGTGAATCTTCGGGCCTCTCGGGGGAAAAACTGTTTTTT
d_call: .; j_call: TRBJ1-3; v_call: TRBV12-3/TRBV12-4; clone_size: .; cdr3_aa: CASSLFGGNTIYF; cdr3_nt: TGTGCCAGCAGTTTGTTCGGGGGAAACACCATATATTTT
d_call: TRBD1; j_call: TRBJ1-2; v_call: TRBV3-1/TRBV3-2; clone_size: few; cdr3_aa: CASSYDRGYASNYGYTF; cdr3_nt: TGTGCCAGCAGCTACGACAGGGGCTACGCTAGTAACTATGGCTACACCTTC
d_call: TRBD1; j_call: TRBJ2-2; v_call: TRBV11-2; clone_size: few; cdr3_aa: CASSLVGGVTGELFF; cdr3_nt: TGTGCCAGCAGCTTAGTAGGGGGCGTCACCGGGGAGCTGTTTTTT
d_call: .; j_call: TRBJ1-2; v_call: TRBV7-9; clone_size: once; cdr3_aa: CASSLAEGYGYTF; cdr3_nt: TGTGCCAGCAGCTTAGCGGAGGGCTATGGCTACACCTTC
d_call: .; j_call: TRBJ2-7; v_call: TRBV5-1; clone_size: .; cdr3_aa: CASSLGSQYEQYF; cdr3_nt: TGCGCCAGCAGTCTCGGGAGTCAATACGAGCAGTACTTC
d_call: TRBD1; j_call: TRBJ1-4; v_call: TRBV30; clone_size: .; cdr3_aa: CAWSNHRGSPLFF; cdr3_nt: TGTGCCTGGAGTAACCACAGGGGTTCCCCTCTGTTTTTT
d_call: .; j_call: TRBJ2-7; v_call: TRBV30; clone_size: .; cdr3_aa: CAWMVEGTTEQYF; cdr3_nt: TGTGCCTGGATGGTCGAGGGTACTACCGAGCAGTACTTC
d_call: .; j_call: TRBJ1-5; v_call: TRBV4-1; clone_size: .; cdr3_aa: CASSQDRISNQPQHF; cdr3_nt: TGCGCCAGCAGCCAAGACAGGATTAGCAATCAGCCCCAGCATTTT
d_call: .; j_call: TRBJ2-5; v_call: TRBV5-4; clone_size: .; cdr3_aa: CASSLEWSGSEKTQYF; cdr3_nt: TGTGCCAGCAGCTTGGAATGGTCAGGATCCGAAAAGACCCAGTACTTC
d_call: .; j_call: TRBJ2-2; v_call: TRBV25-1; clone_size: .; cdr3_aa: CASSAPWPKTGELFF; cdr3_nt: TGTGCCAGCAGTGCCCCCTGGCCAAAGACCGGGGAGCTGTTTTTT
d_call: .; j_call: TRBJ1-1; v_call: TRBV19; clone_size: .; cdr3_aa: CASSIRQGEAFF; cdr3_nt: TGTGCCAGTAGTATACGTCAGGGCGAAGCTTTCTTT
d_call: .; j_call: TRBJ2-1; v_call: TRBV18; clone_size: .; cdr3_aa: CASSPPGVNEQFF; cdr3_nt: TGTGCCAGCTCACCTCCGGGAGTCAATGAGCAGTTCTTC